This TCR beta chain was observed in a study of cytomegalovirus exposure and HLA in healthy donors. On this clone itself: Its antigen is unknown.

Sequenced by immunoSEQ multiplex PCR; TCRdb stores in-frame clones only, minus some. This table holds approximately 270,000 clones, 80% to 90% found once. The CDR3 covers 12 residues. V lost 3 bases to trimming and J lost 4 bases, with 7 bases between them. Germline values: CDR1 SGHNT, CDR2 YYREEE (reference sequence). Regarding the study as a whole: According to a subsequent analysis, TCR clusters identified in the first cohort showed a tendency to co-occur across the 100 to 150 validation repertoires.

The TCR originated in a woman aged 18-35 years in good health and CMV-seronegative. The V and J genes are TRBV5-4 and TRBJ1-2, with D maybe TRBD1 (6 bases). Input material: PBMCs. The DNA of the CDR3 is TGTGCCAGCAGCTCGGACAGCTATGGCTACACCTTC. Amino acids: CASSSDSYGYTF.